The 30 T cell receptor beta chains below come from one sample, sequenced in a study of blood T cell repertoires in COVID-19. Libraries were prepared by immunoSEQ multiplex PCR; TCRdb keeps only in-frame clonotypes and omits some of them. The sample carries tens of thousands of clones, around 86% recorded once. The material sequenced was peripheral blood. These receptors all stem from a man in his forties with acute or convalescent COVID-19.

The chain combines TRBV11-3 with TRBJ2-1; 10 bases match TRBD2. Germline V lookup: CDR1 SGHNT, CDR2 YENEEA. J gave up 6 bases and V 5 bases, and 7 bases lay outside the gene matches. CDR3 length equals 15 residues. The CDR3 reads CASSHSSGSINEQFF. For the CDR3, the DNA is TGTGCCAGCAGCCATTCTAGCGGGAGCATCAATGAGCAGTTCTTC.

This sequence joins TRBV4-2 and TRBJ2-1; TRBD2 aligns across 8 bases. Germline V CDR1 and CDR2: LGHNA, YNFKEQ. This CDR3 comprises 16 residues. The V gene end was trimmed by 3 bases and the J gene end by 5 bases; junction bases not matched to a gene: 9. The CDR3 sequence: CASSHLLAVLNNEQFF. DNA for the CDR3: TGTGCCAGCAGCCATTTACTAGCGGTACTGAACAATGAGCAGTTCTTC.

V and J are TRBV20-1 and TRBJ1-1, with 9 nucleotides matching TRBD1. The germline CDR1 and CDR2 sequences are DFQATT and SNEGSKA (reference sequence). This CDR3 region has 14 residues. After removal of 3 bases from V and 5 bases from J, the junction contained 7 bases not matched to a gene. CDR3 sequence (DNA): TGCAGTGCTAGTAGGGGACAGGGAGGAACTGAAGCTTTCTTT. Encoded protein: CSASRGQGGTEAFF.

The chain recombines TRBV12-1 with TRBJ2-7; TRBD2 was called by the table and not checked on the DNA. TRBV12-1 is a known pseudogene. The length of the CDR3 is 19 residues. The CDR3 region has the DNA TGTGCCAGCAGCTTTAGGGATAGCGGGAGCCATAGGCTTAACTACGAGCAGTACTTC. This translates into CASSFRDSGSHRLNYEQYF.

The chain recombines TRBV29-1 with TRBJ2-7; 14 nucleotides line up with TRBD2. Germline CDR1 is SQVTM and CDR2 is ANQGSEA. Trimming took 7 bases from V and 2 from J; bases not matched to a gene: 10. This CDR3 is 16 amino acids long. The DNA of the CDR3 is TGCAGCGCCCTTTCGGGGACTAGCGGGAGTACCTACGAGCAGTACTTC. It is translated as CSALSGTSGSTYEQYF.

This chain connects TRBV7-4 to TRBJ1-5; D uncertain. Germline V CDR1 and CDR2: SGHVT, SQSDAQ. V lost 2 bases and J 0 bases, leaving 11 bases between the germline ends. The CDR3 has 16 residues. Written as DNA, the CDR3 is TGTGCCAGCAGCTTACGGGGTTTCGATAGCAATCAGCCCCAGCATTTT. This encodes CASSLRGFDSNQPQHF.

The J gene is TRBJ2-7, the V gene TRBV19; 8 bases line up with TRBD2. Germline lookup yields CDR1 LNHDA and CDR2 SQIVND (reference sequence). This CDR3 spans 16 amino acids. V trimming: 3 bases; J trimming: 5 bases; junction bases outside the gene matches: 12. Written as DNA, the CDR3 is TGTGCCAGTAGTATTCAGGGAACTAGCGGAGGGGACGAGCAGTACTTC. Translating it yields CASSIQGTSGGDEQYF. The whole variable domain, filled in from reference TRBV19 and TRBJ2-7, reads DGGITQSPKYLFRKEGQNVTLSCEQNLNHDAMYWYRQDPGQGLRLIYYSQIVNDFQKGDIAEGYSVSREKKESFPLTVTSAQKNPTAFYLCASSIQGTSGGDEQYFGPGTRLTVT.

As for this clone: Its ends do not fully match the called genes, so a read error is possible. The chain employs TRBV29-1 and TRBJ2-2, with 9 bases that match TRBD2. This CDR3 spans 19 amino acids. The germline V gene has CDR1 SQVTM and CDR2 ANQGSEA. The CDR3 sequence: CRVDRGGLYGGRAAGELFF. The CDR3 DNA is TGCCGCGTTGACCGGGGGGGGCTTTATGGCGGGAGGGCCGCCGGGGAGCTGTTTTTT.

The gene calls are TRBV5-1 and TRBJ2-1, with TRBD2 identical over 14 bases. Germline V lookup: CDR1 SGHRS, CDR2 YFSETQ. The V and J ends lost 0 bases and 7 bases, in that order; junction bases with no gene match: 6. The CDR3 has 17 residues. The CDR3 spells CASSLEGLAGVRNEQFF. CDR3 nucleotide sequence: TGCGCCAGCAGCTTGGAGGGACTAGCGGGAGTGAGGAATGAGCAGTTCTTC.

The chain uses TRBV4-2 and TRBJ2-2; 13 nucleotides agree with TRBD2. V shed 1 base, J shed 1 base, and the junction held 3 bases outside the gene matches. Germline V gene lookup returns CDR1 LGHNA and CDR2 YNFKEQ. The CDR3 has 18 amino acids. CDR3: CASSQVGLAGWNTGELFF. The CDR3 coding sequence is TGTGCCAGCAGCCAAGTGGGACTAGCGGGATGGAACACCGGGGAGCTGTTTTTT.

This clone was seen only a few times. The V gene is TRBV6-5, the J gene TRBJ1-1, with TRBD1 as a possible D gene (6 bases). Germline CDR1 reads MNHEY; CDR2 reads SVGAGI. V was trimmed by 6 bases and J by 0 bases, leaving 11 bases between them. The CDR3 is 14 amino acids. CDR3 amino acids: CASRDSNMNTEAFF. In nucleotides, the CDR3 is TGTGCCAGCAGGGACAGCAACATGAACACTGAAGCTTTCTTT.

V usage is TRBV29-1 and J usage is TRBJ2-2; 8 bases align to TRBD2. This CDR3 is 11 amino acids long. V dropped 6 bases and J dropped 6; count of bases not matched to a gene: 0. CDR1 SQVTM and CDR2 ANQGSEA come from the germline V gene. The CDR3 DNA sequence: TGCAGCGTCGGGGGGGCCGGGGAGCTGTTTTTT. It codes for CSVGGAGELFF.

The chain carries TRBV5-4 and TRBJ2-6; 9 positions match TRBD1. Germline V gene lookup returns CDR1 SGHNT and CDR2 YYREEE (reference sequence). The junction had 15 bases not matched to a gene; V was cut back by 4 bases and J by 4 bases. This CDR3 contains 19 residues. Written as DNA, the CDR3 is TGTGCCAGCAGCACCTCAAGAGTACAGGGGGCGACCGGGGCCAACGTCCTGACTTTC. Protein product: CASSTSRVQGATGANVLTF.

J is TRBJ1-2 and V is TRBV25-1; maybe TRBD1 (6 bases). V dropped 2 bases and J dropped 3 bases, with 7 bases sitting between them. The CDR3 has 13 residues. Germline values: CDR1 MGHDK, CDR2 SYGVNS. The chain's CDR3 is CASSERGYYGYTF. Written as DNA, the CDR3 is TGTGCCAGCAGTGAAAGGGGGTACTATGGCTACACCTTC.

This rearrangement joins TRBV9 to TRBJ1-3; D possibly corresponds to TRBD1 (6 bases). Germline loops: CDR1 SGDLS, CDR2 YYNGEE. V lost 0 bases, J lost 8 bases, and 12 bases lay in between. The CDR3 is 14 residues long. The CDR3 here is CASSVGTGSDTIYF. In DNA, the CDR3 is TGTGCCAGCAGCGTAGGAACAGGGTCTGACACCATATATTTT.

V usage is TRBV19 and J usage is TRBJ2-1; the match to TRBD2 covers 11 bases. The V gene's germline CDR1 is LNHDA and CDR2 SQIVND (reference sequence). V lost 5 bases and J lost 0; bases outside the gene matches: 21. The CDR3 extends over 22 amino acids. CDR3 sequence (DNA): TGTGCCAGTAGTGCGAGGACAGGGGCAGGGGGACTAGCGGCAAGCTCCTACAATGAGCAGTTCTTC. It translates to CASSARTGAGGLAASSYNEQFF.

The J gene is TRBJ1-1, the V gene TRBV20-1; a possible D gene is TRBD1 (6 bases). The CDR3 has 15 amino acids. CDR1 is DFQATT and CDR2 is SNEGSKA in the germline V gene (reference sequence). V was pared by 3 bases and J by 4 bases, with 18 bases between. CDR3 sequence: CSASSTRGAVTEAFF. Here the CDR3 DNA reads TGCAGTGCTAGTTCAACGCGGGGGGCTGTCACTGAAGCTTTCTTT.

The rearrangement joins TRBV6-5 to TRBJ1-2, with 7 bases fitting TRBD1. Unmatched junction bases numbered 5, after V lost 0 bases and J lost 4 bases. Germline loops: CDR1 MNHEY, CDR2 SVGAGI. This CDR3 has 15 residues. In nucleotides, the CDR3 is TGTGCCAGCAGTTACTCGAGGGGGCGGCCCTATGGCTACACCTTC. This translates into CASSYSRGRPYGYTF.

The V and J genes are TRBV30 and TRBJ2-5; 9 nucleotides agree with TRBD2. V shed 1 base, J shed 5 bases, and the junction held 8 bases outside the gene matches. Germline V gives CDR1 GTSNPN, CDR2 SVGIG (reference sequence). The CDR3 runs 15 residues. The CDR3 region is CAWSGPRGGGETQYF. CDR3 nucleotide sequence: TGTGCCTGGAGTGGCCCGCGGGGGGGCGGGGAGACCCAGTACTTC.

The chain links TRBV19 to TRBJ2-5; 11 positions match TRBD2. Germline values: CDR1 LNHDA, CDR2 SQIVND (reference sequence). This CDR3 is 15 amino acids long. V trimming: 8 bases; J trimming: 4 bases; junction bases outside the gene matches: 9. The CDR3 DNA sequence: TGTGCCAGTCGTGATAGCGGGAGGGCCGGAGAGACCCAGTACTTC. It translates to CASRDSGRAGETQYF.

DNA of the CDR3: TGTGCCAGCAGCGTGGGGGCCGGCTCCTATAATTCACCCCTCCACTTT. Translating it yields CASSVGAGSYNSPLHF. The V and J genes are TRBV7-2 and TRBJ1-6; TRBD1 is a possible D gene (6 bases). Trimming stripped 5 bases from V and 0 bases from J, with 11 bases between. From germline, CDR1 is SGHTA and CDR2 FQGNSA. The CDR3 spans 16 residues.

V usage is TRBV5-1 and J usage is TRBJ2-5, with TRBD2 matching over 7 bases. Germline V lookup: CDR1 SGHRS, CDR2 YFSETQ. V trimming: 4 bases; J trimming: 3 bases; junction bases outside the gene matches: 9. The CDR3 loop spans 15 amino acids. The CDR3 coding sequence is TGCGCCAGCAGCCCTACCGGGACTATCAAAGAGACCCAGTACTTC. This encodes CASSPTGTIKETQYF.

The V call is TRBV4-1, the J call TRBJ2-7, with TRBD2 matching 8 bases. This CDR3 is 14 amino acids long. The germline CDR1 and CDR2 sequences are MGHRA and YSYEKL. The V segment lost 2 bases and the J segment 2 bases; nucleotides outside the gene matches: 2. In DNA, the CDR3 is TGCGCCAGCAGCCAAAATAGCGGGGCCTACGAGCAGTACTTC. This codes for CASSQNSGAYEQYF.

This clone has just one count. The V gene is TRBV2, the J gene TRBJ1-6; TRBD1 agrees at 9 bases. V shed 4 bases and J 7 bases; nucleotides not matched to a gene: 2. Germline CDR1 is SNHLY and CDR2 is FYNNEI. The CDR3 is made up of 14 amino acids. Here the CDR3 DNA reads TGTGCCAGCAGTGCACAGGGGGCGAATTCACCCCTCCACTTT. Translation: CASSAQGANSPLHF.

The gene calls are TRBV6-5 and TRBJ2-1, with no clear D. V was trimmed by 2 bases and J by 9 bases, leaving 5 bases between them. CDR1 and CDR2 (germline): MNHEY, SVGAGI. CDR3 size: 11 residues. The CDR3 DNA sequence: TGTGCCAGCAGTTACCCTTCTGAGCAGTTCTTC. This codes for CASSYPSEQFF.

The J gene is TRBJ1-1, the V gene TRBV9; D not resolved. The ends were cut back, 0 bases at V and 5 bases at J, with 11 bases in the middle. CDR1 SGDLS and CDR2 YYNGEE come from the germline V gene. The CDR3 has 14 amino acids. The CDR3 DNA sequence: TGTGCCAGCAGCGTAGGCAGCCAGGCGACTGAAGCTTTCTTT. It is translated as CASSVGSQATEAFF.

The V and J genes are TRBV27 and TRBJ1-4; D remains unclear. In germline, CDR1 is MNHEY, CDR2 SMNVEV (reference sequence). CDR3 size: 15 residues. Between the trimmed V and J ends, which lost 6 bases and 8 bases, there was a span of 19 bases. The CDR3 DNA is TGTGCCAGCAGAAACCTTGGACTAAGACGGGAAAAACTGTTTTTT. Protein: CASRNLGLRREKLFF. The whole variable domain, remainder taken from reference TRBV27 and TRBJ1-4, is EAQVTQNPRYLITVTGKKLTVTCSQNMNHEYMSWYRQDPGLGLRQIYYSMNVEVTDKGDVPEGYKVSRKEKRNFPLILESPSPNQTSLYFCASRNLGLRREKLFFGSGTQLSVL.

This sequence joins TRBV24-1 and TRBJ1-5; tentative D call: TRBD1 (5 bases). This CDR3 region has 16 residues. V gave up 4 bases and J gave up 0 bases, with 12 bases separating them. CDR1 is KGHDR and CDR2 is SFDVKD in the germline V gene. The CDR3 DNA follows: TGTGCCACCAGTGACCCTGGGGCCGATAGCAATCAGCCCCAGCATTTT. Amino acids: CATSDPGADSNQPQHF.

The chain couples TRBV2 to TRBJ2-3; weak D call: TRBD2 (5 bases). The CDR3 has 15 residues. V lost 0 bases, J lost 2 bases, and 9 bases lay in between. Germline CDR1 reads SNHLY; CDR2 reads FYNNEI. The CDR3 loop reads CASSEARVNTDTQYF. Here the CDR3 DNA reads TGTGCCAGCAGTGAAGCGCGGGTTAACACAGATACGCAGTATTTT. Together with reference TRBV2 and TRBJ2-3, the CDR3 gives the full variable domain: EPEVTQTPSHQVTQMGQEVILRCVPISNHLYFYWYRQILGQKVEFLVSFYNNEISEKSEIFDDQFSVERPDGSNFTLKIRSTKLEDSAMYFCASSEARVNTDTQYFGPGTRLTVL.

The V call is TRBV2, the J call TRBJ1-2; TRBD1 matches at 8 bases. CDR1 is SNHLY and CDR2 is FYNNEI in the germline V gene. CDR3 length equals 14 residues. The J segment lost 8 bases and the V segment lost 4 bases, leaving 9 bases of the junction unmatched. CDR3 bases: TGTGCCAGCAGTGCGAGCAGGGGGCAGAGGGGCTACACCTTC. This codes for CASSASRGQRGYTF.